The clone carrying this T cell receptor beta chain was observed many times. No antigen is known for it. The source of the sample is a study of T cell repertoires in cytomegalovirus infection. About the research overall: Indications of both CMV infection and matching HLA type were provided by public TCR beta signatures. General study results and limits: Cumulative frequency (of public TCR beta family members) identified carriers of CMV plus the relevant HLA. CMV-specific TCR beta clonotypes restricted by HLA-C were the ones dominating the ex vivo response.

TCRdb reanalysed the reads using MiXCR and keeps one entry per CDR3 protein. Found here are roughly 500,000 distinct CDR3 sequences, approximately 10% of them singletons; the top ten hold about 9.4%. Trimming stripped 3 bases from V and 2 bases from J, with 13 bases between. The length of the CDR3 is 16 residues. Germline assignment: CDR1 MDHEN and CDR2 SYDVKM. The chain recombines TRBV28 with TRBJ2-2; D might be TRBD1 (5 bases). This sequence originates from a human donor in good health (CMV status not recorded). Some clones in this sample may be carry-over from other donors' samples. Sequencing was performed on PBMCs. The CDR3 nucleotides are TGTGCCAGCAGTTTCGAATATCAGGGTAACACCGGGGAGCTGTTTTTT. Translating it yields CASSFEYQGNTGELFF.